The present entry profiles one T cell receptor beta chain with its context. Its specificity is unknown. TCRdb's table, derived via immunoSEQ multiplex PCR, lists solely in-frame clones and lacks some. The table has 35,000 to 45,000 clones, roughly four fifths seen once; the top ten hold more than 2%. These data belong to a study of OX40 agonist ivuxolimab in advanced cancers. Study background: Those enrolled were 82.7% male, with a mean age of approximately 60 years and ages from about 20 to 90. Study-wide findings and caveats: Compared with others, partial responders at 0.1-3.0 mg/kg displayed clonal expansion among the lowest. On average, CD8+ T cells showed a greater number of expanded clones than CD4+.

V was shortened by 0 bases and J by 8 bases, with 10 bases between the two germline ends. CDR3 length: 14 amino acids. CDR1 is LNHNV, CDR2 YYDKDF, per germline (reference sequence). The source was CD4+ or CD8+ T cells sorted from blood, collected in a trial of the OX40 agonist ivuxolimab. The receptor's source is an adult with an advanced solid tumor such as melanoma, head and neck, liver or kidney cancer. The V and J genes are TRBV15 and TRBJ2-2; TRBD1 might be the D (5 bases). The CDR3 spells CATSRDYQGGELFF. The CDR3 DNA reads TGTGCCACCAGCAGAGATTATCAGGGTGGGGAGCTGTTTTTT.